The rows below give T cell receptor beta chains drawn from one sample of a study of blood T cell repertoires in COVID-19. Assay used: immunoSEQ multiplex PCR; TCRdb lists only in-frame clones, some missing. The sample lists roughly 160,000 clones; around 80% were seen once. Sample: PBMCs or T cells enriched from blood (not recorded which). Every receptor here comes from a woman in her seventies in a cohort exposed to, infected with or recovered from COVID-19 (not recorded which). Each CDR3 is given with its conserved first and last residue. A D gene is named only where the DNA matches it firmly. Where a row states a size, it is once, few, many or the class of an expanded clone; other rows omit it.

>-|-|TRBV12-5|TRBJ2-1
TGTGCTAGTGGTTTGGCCGCTCTAGCCGCGACATTTTACAATGAGCAGTTCTTC
CASGLAALAATFYNEQFF
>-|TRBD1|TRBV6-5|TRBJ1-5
TGTGCCAGCATAGGGACAGCTAGTCAGCCCCAGCATTTT
CASIGTASQPQHF
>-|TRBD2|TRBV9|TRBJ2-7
TGTGCCAGCAGCGAGGCCCCCGGACTAGCGGGAGGGTACGAGCAGTACTTC
CASSEAPGLAGGYEQYF
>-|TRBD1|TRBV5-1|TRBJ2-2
TGCGCCAGCAGCTCAACAGGGGTTACAGGGGAGCTGTTTTTT
CASSSTGVTGELFF
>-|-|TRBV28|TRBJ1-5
TGTGCCAGCAGTTTGCTGGGAGGGGTCCAGCATTTT
CASSLLGGVQHF
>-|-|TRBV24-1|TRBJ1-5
TGTGCCACCAGTGTGGCGGGGGTTGCCGGGCCCCAGCATTTT
CATSVAGVAGPQHF
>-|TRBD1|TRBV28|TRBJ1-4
TGTGCCAGCAGCCAATGGACAGGATCAAATGAAAAACTGTTTTTT
CASSQWTGSNEKLFF
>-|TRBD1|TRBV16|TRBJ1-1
TGTGCCAGCAGCACCCTCCAGGGGGGGAACACTGAAGCTTTCTTT
CASSTLQGGNTEAFF
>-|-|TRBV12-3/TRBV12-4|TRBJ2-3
TGTGCCAGCATGCTGGAGGCATGGGATACGCAGTATTTT
CASMLEAWDTQYF
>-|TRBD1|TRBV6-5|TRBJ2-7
TGTGCCAGCGCCGGGACAGGGAACTACGAGCAGTACTTC
CASAGTGNYEQYF
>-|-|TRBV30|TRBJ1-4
TGTGCCTGGAGTATGGGGTTCGGGGCTAATGAAAAACTGTTTTTT
CAWSMGFGANEKLFF
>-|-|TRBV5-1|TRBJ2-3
TGCGCCAGCAGCTTACTAACGGGAGATACGCAGTATTTT
CASSLLTGDTQYF
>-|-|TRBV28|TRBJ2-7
TGTGCCAGCAGTGGAGTAAGCCGAGGAGCCTACGAGCAGTACTTC
CASSGVSRGAYEQYF
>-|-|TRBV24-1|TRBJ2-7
TGTGCCACCAGTGACCCTGGGCGGGGCGGCGAGCAGTACTTC
CATSDPGRGGEQYF
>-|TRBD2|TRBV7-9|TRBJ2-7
TGTGCCAGCAGCCCTCTCGGGACTAGCGGGAACTACGAGCAGTACTTC
CASSPLGTSGNYEQYF
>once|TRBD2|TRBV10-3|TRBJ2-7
TGTGCCATCAGTGACTGGACTAGCGGGAGGGCATCCTACGAGCAGTACTTC
CAISDWTSGRASYEQYF
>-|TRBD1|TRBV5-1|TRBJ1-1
TGCGCCAGCAGCTTGGGGCCCACCAGGGGGCTGAACACTGAAGCTTTCTTT
CASSLGPTRGLNTEAFF
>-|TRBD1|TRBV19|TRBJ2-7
TGTGCCAGTAGCGAGGGACAGGTGACGGGGGAGCAGTACTTC
CASSEGQVTGEQYF
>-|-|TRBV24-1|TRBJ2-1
TGTGCCACCAGTGTTGGAGGGAGTTGGGGCAATGAGCAGTTCTTC
CATSVGGSWGNEQFF
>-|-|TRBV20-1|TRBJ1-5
TGCAGTGCTAGTGGGGGCAGGGCTGAACAGCCCCAGCATTTT
CSASGGRAEQPQHF
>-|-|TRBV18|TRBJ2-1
TGTGCCAGCTCACCCTTCCGGTTCTACAATGAGCAGTTCTTC
CASSPFRFYNEQFF
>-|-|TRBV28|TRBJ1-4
TGTGCCAGCAGTTTAACTACCGGGGATACTAATGAAAAACTGTTTTTT
CASSLTTGDTNEKLFF
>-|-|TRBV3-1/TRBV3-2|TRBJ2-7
TGTGCCAGCAGCCAAGATACATTCGGGGGGCGTGTGTACTTC
CASSQDTFGGRVYF
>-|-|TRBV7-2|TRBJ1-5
TGTGCCAGCAGCTCCCAGGGGAATCAGCCCCAGCATTTT
CASSSQGNQPQHF
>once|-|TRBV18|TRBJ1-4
TGTGCCAGCTCAACGGGGACACGTGAAAAACTGTTTTTT
CASSTGTREKLFF
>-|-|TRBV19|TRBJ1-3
TGTGCCAGTAGTATAAGGGCTGGGACAACTGGAAACACCATATATTTT
CASSIRAGTTGNTIYF
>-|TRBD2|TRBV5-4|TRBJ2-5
TGTGCCAGCAGCCGAATCCTAGCGGGAGCGGGAGAGACCCAGTACTTC
CASSRILAGAGETQYF
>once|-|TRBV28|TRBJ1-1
TGTGCCAGCAAAAATTCCCAACGGGGGGACACTGAAGCTTTCTTT
CASKNSQRGDTEAFF
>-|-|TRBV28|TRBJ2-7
TGTGCCAGCAGTTTACCCGGGATCTACGAGCAGTACTTC
CASSLPGIYEQYF
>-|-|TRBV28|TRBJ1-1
TGTGCCAGCAAGCGGGGAATGAACACTGAAGCTTTCTTT
CASKRGMNTEAFF
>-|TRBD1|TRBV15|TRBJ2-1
TGTGCCACCAGCCGCTCATTGGGACAGGGCTTCGGGGATGAGCAGTTCTTC
CATSRSLGQGFGDEQFF
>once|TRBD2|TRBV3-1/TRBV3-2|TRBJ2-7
TGTGCCAGCAGCCAAGCCTATACTAGCGGGAGGGCAAGGGAGCAGTACTTC
CASSQAYTSGRAREQYF
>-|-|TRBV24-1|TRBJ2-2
TGTGCCACCAGTGATCCCAGGGACTCTAGCACCGGGGAGCTGTTTTTT
CATSDPRDSSTGELFF
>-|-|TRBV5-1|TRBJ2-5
TGCGCCAGCAGCTCCACAGGGTTTCACGAGACCCAGTACTTC
CASSSTGFHETQYF
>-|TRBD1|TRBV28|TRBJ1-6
TGTGCCAGCAGTTTACCGGGACAGCTTAATTCACCCCTCCACTTT
CASSLPGQLNSPLHF
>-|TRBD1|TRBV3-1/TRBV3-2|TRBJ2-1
TGTGCCAGCAGCCAACTACGACAGGGGCAGTTCTTC
CASSQLRQGQFF
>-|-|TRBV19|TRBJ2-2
TGTGCCAGTGCGGAGGGTTCGCACACCGGGGAGCTGTTTTTT
CASAEGSHTGELFF
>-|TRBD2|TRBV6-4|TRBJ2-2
TGTGCCAGGACGAAAGCGGGGGAGTGGCCCGGGGAGCTGTTTTTT
CARTKAGEWPGELFF
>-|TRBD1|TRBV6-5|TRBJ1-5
TGTGCCAGCAGTACTTGGACAGGGCGGAATCAGCCCCAGCATTTT
CASSTWTGRNQPQHF
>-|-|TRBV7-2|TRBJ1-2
TGTGCCAGCAGTGTGGGGGGTACTTTTAACTATGGCTACACCTTC
CASSVGGTFNYGYTF
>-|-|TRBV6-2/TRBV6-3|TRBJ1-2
TGTGCCAGCAGTTACTCGATGGCAGGGTGGGACTATGGCTACACCTTC
CASSYSMAGWDYGYTF
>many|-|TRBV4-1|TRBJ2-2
TGCGCCAGCAGCCAACGGACAGAATTGAACACCGGGGAGCTGTTTTTT
CASSQRTELNTGELFF
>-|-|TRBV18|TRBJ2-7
TGTGCCAGCTCACCACCTTCAGGGGTGAACGAGCAGTACTTC
CASSPPSGVNEQYF
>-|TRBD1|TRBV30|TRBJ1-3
TGTGCCACGCCTTGGTCCGGACAGGGTGGAAACACCATATATTTT
CATPWSGQGGNTIYF
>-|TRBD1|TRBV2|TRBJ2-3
TGTGCCAGCAAAAGGACAGGGGGTGTGACAGATACGCAGTATTTT
CASKRTGGVTDTQYF
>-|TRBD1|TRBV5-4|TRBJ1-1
TGTGCCAGCAGCTTATCAAACAGGGGGCGGGGGACTGAAGCTTTCTTT
CASSLSNRGRGTEAFF
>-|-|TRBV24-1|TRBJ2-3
TGTGCCACCAGTGGCGGGACGACTCACCTAGATACGCAGTATTTT
CATSGGTTHLDTQYF
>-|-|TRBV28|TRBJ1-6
TGTGCCAGCGGGCAGGGGAATAATTCACCCCTCCACTTT
CASGQGNNSPLHF
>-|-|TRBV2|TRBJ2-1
TGTGCCAGCAGTTTCCAGACTAGATCCAATGAGCAGTTCTTC
CASSFQTRSNEQFF
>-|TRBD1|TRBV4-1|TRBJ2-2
TGCGCCAGCAGCCAGTTAACGACAGGGAGAAACACCGGGGAGCTGTTTTTT
CASSQLTTGRNTGELFF
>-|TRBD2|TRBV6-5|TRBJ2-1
TGTGCCAGCAGTTCACTAGCGGGAGTTAACAATGAGCAGTTCTTC
CASSSLAGVNNEQFF
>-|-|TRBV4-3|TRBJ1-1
TGCGCCAGCAGCCAAGATCTCGCAGGAGGGTCTGAAGCTTTCTTT
CASSQDLAGGSEAFF
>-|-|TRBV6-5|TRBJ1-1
TGTGCCAGCATAGCACCCGGGGTGGGGAACACTGAAGCTTTCTTT
CASIAPGVGNTEAFF